A single sample gave rise to the 5 T cell receptor beta chains below, sequenced in a study of blood T cells in healthy people across ages. A second PCR of roughly 7 to 11 cycles used a sample-barcoded 5' primer and a J-beta primer mix. TCRdb reprocessed the 5' RACE reads via MiXCR and lists one record per CDR3 protein. The sample carries about 680,000 distinct CDR3 sequences, 45% to 50% recorded once. Sequenced material: blood. The receptors here all came from a woman aged 55-69 years in good health.

This chain connects TRBV2 to TRBJ2-2, with D perhaps TRBD1 or TRBD2 (6 bases each). V was pared by 0 bases and J by 14 bases, with 10 bases between. Germline CDR1 reads SNHLY; CDR2 reads FYNNEI. The CDR3 extends over 12 amino acids. This CDR3 is CASSEARGVLFF. CDR3 bases: TGTGCCAGCAGTGAAGCTAGGGGGGTACTGTTTTTT.

The chain carries TRBV9 and TRBJ2-1; the D is unclear. The CDR3 runs 13 residues. V was cut by 10 bases and J by 8 bases, with 19 bases left in between. CDR1 is SGDLS and CDR2 is YYNGEE in the germline V gene. Here the CDR3 DNA reads TGTGCCGGCCCGGAAGGCCCTAAGGATGAGCAGTTCTTC. Translation: CAGPEGPKDEQFF.

This clonotype has more than one count but fewer than ten. The rearrangement uses TRBV20-1 and TRBJ2-1; 8 bases match TRBD2. The CDR3 covers 15 residues. Germline V lookup: CDR1 DFQATT, CDR2 SNEGSKA (reference sequence). V lost 2 bases and J lost 2; bases outside the gene matches: 5. CDR3 residues: CSARPLAGPYNEQFF. DNA for the CDR3: TGCAGTGCTAGACCCCTAGCGGGCCCCTACAATGAGCAGTTCTTC.

There are many counts of this clonotype. The chain has TRBV7-2 and TRBJ2-5; D is perhaps TRBD2 (6 bases). Germline assignment: CDR1 SGHTA and CDR2 FQGNSA. This CDR3 has 15 amino acids. V was pared by 2 bases and J by 5 bases, with 15 bases between. CDR3 nucleotide sequence: TGTGCCAGCAGCTTATCCGGGACTGTAGTTGAGACCCAGTACTTC. Its translation is CASSLSGTVVETQYF.

The chain carries TRBV20-1 and TRBJ2-5, with D possibly matching TRBD1 (5 bases). Trimming took off 0 bases at V and 3 bases at J, with 11 bases between the two ends. The CDR3 covers 14 residues. The V gene's germline CDR1 is DFQATT and CDR2 SNEGSKA (reference sequence). The CDR3 sequence: CSARDPGREETQYF. The CDR3 bases are TGCAGTGCTAGAGATCCCGGCAGGGAAGAGACCCAGTACTTC.